This T cell receptor (beta chain) stems from a study of blood T cell repertoires in COVID-19 (dated by TCRdb to about 2020). About the full investigation: The collaborator samples originated in the United States, Italy and Spain and spanned the acute and convalescent phases of COVID-19. The material from the prospective study consisted of cDNA or gDNA derived from T cells, B-cell-depleted T cells, or PBMCs. Subjects who had been exposed to COVID-19, were actively infected with it, or had recovered from it provided the deeply sampled blood TCRbeta repertoires that made up the dataset. The repertoires were made available in a free public database intended to serve as a resource for research on the immune response to SARS-CoV-2. The samples were drawn from two sources: the first 160 participants of the ongoing ImmuneRACE study, and 1,254 subjects contributed by 6 global collaborators. Sample metadata almost always included a de-identified subject ID, COVID-19 status, age in years and sex. Where available, HLA class I and class II types were taken from metadata supplied by the sample provider and were not determined by assay-based typing. General study outcomes and caveats: How much clinical and demographic metadata was included differed by source and by participant, and the metadata was provided uncurated.

To note about this clone: The antigen this receptor binds is unknown. No much larger clone exists at a distance of one base, and base qualities are not known.

Enrolling through a virtual design, the prospective study's participants ranged in age from roughly 18 to 89 years and lived across 20 to 25 United States geographic areas. Cohort assignment in the prospective study relied on participant-reported clinical history from a screening survey and a study questionnaire. ImmuneRACE Cohort 3 recovered participants were defined by two consecutive negative NP/OP PCR tests, healthcare professional clearance, or symptom resolution. Mobile phlebotomists in the prospective study collected whole blood, serum and a nasopharyngeal or oropharyngeal swab from every participant. Over a 2-month period, participants in the prospective study had the option of providing additional blood draws and questionnaires. Before DNA extraction, blood samples from the prospective study were shipped at room temperature or frozen. Taken from cysteine to phenylalanine, the CDR3 has 15 residues. Only the CDR3 portion is preserved as DNA: 45 bases, with reading frame beginning at the first base. Germline trimming amounts to 0 bases on V and 4 bases on J, with 8 as the count of junction bases outside the gene matches. The CDR1 and CDR2 encoded by the germline V gene (reference sequence) are GTSNPN and SVGIG.

TCRbeta CDR3 regions were amplified from genomic DNA using the immunoSEQ Assay, a bias-controlled multiplex PCR. In the original analysis: Nucleated cell counts per sample were estimated from amplification of reference gene primers within the assay. To quantify the absolute abundance of each unique TCRbeta CDR3 rearrangement, sequence reads were collapsed and filtered. For each sample, productive Simpson clonality was calculated as the square root of Simpson's diversity index over productive rearrangements. This immuneACCESS table, as held by TCRdb, lists in-frame sequences with V and J called but not all clones. Of the missing ones, under half trace to an unresolved V gene in checked studies; the others have no known cause. From that table come the V and J calls and clone size; the DNA was used to work out D and trimming. The sample table records around 500,000 clones; about 88% of these occur just once. Clones ranked in the top ten supply more than 7.5% of the sample.

The sample consisted of PBMCs or T cells enriched from blood (not recorded which). The TCR sequence derives from a woman aged 60-70 years who had recovered from COVID-19. Recombination connected TRBV30 to TRBJ2-5; 7 central nucleotides agree with TRBD1. The nucleotides read TGTGCCTGGAGTGTAGGTCCTCGACAGGGAGAGACCCAGTACTTC. This translates into CAWSVGPRQGETQYF.